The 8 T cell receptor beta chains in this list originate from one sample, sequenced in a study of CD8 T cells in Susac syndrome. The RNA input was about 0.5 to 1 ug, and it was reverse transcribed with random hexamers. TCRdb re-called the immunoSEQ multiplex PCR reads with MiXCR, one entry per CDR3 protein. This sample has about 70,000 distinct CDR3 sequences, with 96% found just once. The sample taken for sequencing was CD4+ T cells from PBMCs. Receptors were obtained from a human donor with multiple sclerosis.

CDR3 amino acids: CASSLKNTEAFF. CDR3 DNA: TGTGCCAGCAGTTTAAAGAACACTGAAGCTTTCTTT. J is TRBJ1-1 and V is TRBV12-3 or TRBV12-4; D is uncertain. This CDR3 has 12 amino acids. Trimming removed 2 bases from V and 1 base from J, with 2 bases in between.

The CDR3 bases are TGCAGCGTCCTGAACCGAACTAATGAAAAACTGTTTTTT. Protein product: CSVLNRTNEKLFF. This sequence joins TRBV29-1 and TRBJ1-4; D is unresolved. The V gene lost 6 bases and the J gene lost 1 base, with 9 bases spanning the gap. This CDR3 region has 13 residues. CDR1 and CDR2 (germline): SQVTM, ANQGSEA.

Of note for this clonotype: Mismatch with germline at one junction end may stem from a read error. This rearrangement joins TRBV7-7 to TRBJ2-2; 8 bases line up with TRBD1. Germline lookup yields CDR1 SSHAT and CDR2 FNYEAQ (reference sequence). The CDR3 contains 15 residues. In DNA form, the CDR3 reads TGTGCTAGCAGTCCAGGGGGCTCGAACACCGGGGAGCTGTTTTTT. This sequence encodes CASSPGGSNTGELFF.

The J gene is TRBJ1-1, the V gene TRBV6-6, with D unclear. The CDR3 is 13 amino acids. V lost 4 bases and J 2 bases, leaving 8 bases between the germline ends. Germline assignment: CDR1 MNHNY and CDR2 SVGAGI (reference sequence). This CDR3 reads CASSLDGNTEAFF. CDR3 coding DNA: TGTGCCAGCAGTTTGGACGGAAACACTGAAGCTTTCTTT.

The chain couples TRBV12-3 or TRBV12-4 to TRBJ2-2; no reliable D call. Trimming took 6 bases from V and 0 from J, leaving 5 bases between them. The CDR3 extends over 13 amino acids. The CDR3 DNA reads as TGTGCCAGCAGCCCTACGAACACCGGGGAGCTGTTTTTT. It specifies CASSPTNTGELFF.

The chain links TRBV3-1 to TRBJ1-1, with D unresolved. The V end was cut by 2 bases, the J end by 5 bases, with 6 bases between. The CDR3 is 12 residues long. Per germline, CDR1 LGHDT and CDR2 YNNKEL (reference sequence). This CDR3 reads CASSQMGTEAFF. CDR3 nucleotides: TGTGCCAGCAGCCAAATGGGGACTGAAGCTTTCTTT.

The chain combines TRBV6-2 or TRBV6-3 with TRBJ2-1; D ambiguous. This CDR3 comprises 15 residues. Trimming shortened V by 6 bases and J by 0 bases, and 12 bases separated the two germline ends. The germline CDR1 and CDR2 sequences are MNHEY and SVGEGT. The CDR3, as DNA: TGTGCCAGCAGCTTCAGGTCGAGCTCCTACAATGAGCAGTTCTTC. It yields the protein CASSFRSSSYNEQFF.

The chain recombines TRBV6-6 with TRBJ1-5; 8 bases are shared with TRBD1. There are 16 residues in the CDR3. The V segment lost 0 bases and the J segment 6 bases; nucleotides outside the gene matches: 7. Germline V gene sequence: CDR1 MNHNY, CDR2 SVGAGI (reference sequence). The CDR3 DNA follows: TGTGCCAGCAGTTACTCGAAAGGACAGGGTAGTCAGCCCCAGCATTTT. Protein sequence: CASSYSKGQGSQPQHF.